These 10 T cell receptor beta chains share one sample of origin, sequenced in a study of blood T cell repertoires in COVID-19 (dated by TCRdb to 2020 to 2022). The method was the immunoSEQ multiplex PCR assay. The clones in this table, taken by TCRdb from immuneACCESS, are in-frame only. Not every clone is retained; where verified, under half of the shortfall comes from an unresolved V gene, and the cause of the rest is unknown. This sample is represented by over 200,000 clones; about four fifths of them were singletons. Approximately 9% of the sample belongs to the ten largest clones. Material: peripheral blood. The receptor source for this set is a middle-aged man with active or convalescent COVID-19.

The chain uses TRBV5-8 and TRBJ1-3; weak D call: TRBD1 (5 bases). V lost 4 bases to trimming and J lost 0 bases, with 14 bases between them. This CDR3 region has 16 residues. CDR1 and CDR2 (germline): SGHTS, YDEGEE. The CDR3 is CASSKGALLSGNTIYF. As DNA, the CDR3 is TGTGCCAGCAGCAAAGGGGCCCTACTCTCTGGAAACACCATATATTTT.

The chain combines TRBV10-3 with TRBJ2-2; 9 bases match TRBD1. CDR3 size: 17 residues. After removal of 4 bases from V and 1 base from J, the junction contained 7 bases not matched to a gene. CDR1 ENHRY and CDR2 SYGVKD come from the germline V gene. This chain's CDR3 is CAISVAGTGQNTGELFF. The CDR3 region has the DNA TGTGCCATCAGTGTAGCCGGGACAGGGCAGAACACCGGGGAGCTGTTTTTT.

The rearrangement links TRBV5-4 to TRBJ1-4; maybe TRBD1 (6 bases). This CDR3 contains 14 residues. Germline CDR1 and CDR2: SGHNT and YYREEE (reference sequence). V was trimmed by 4 bases and J by 3 bases, leaving 10 bases between them. The DNA for the CDR3 is TGTGCCAGCAGCATGGGGGCAGCTAATGAAAAACTGTTTTTT. It specifies CASSMGAANEKLFF.

The chain recombines TRBV6-5 with TRBJ1-1, with D possibly being TRBD1 (5 bases). Germline loops: CDR1 MNHEY, CDR2 SVGAGI. The CDR3 has 13 residues. V dropped 8 bases and J dropped 3 bases, with 13 bases sitting between them. CDR3 amino acids: CASAGGGDTEAFF. The CDR3 nucleotides are TGTGCCAGCGCCGGGGGAGGGGACACTGAAGCTTTCTTT.

This chain links TRBV4-1 with TRBJ2-3, with D tentatively TRBD2 (6 bases). In germline, CDR1 is MGHRA, CDR2 YSYEKL. Trimming left V 2 bases short and J 2 bases short, with 14 bases between. The CDR3 contains 16 residues. CDR3 region: CASSQPPGLNTDTQYF. CDR3 DNA sequence: TGCGCCAGCAGCCAACCTCCGGGACTTAACACAGATACGCAGTATTTT.

The rearrangement links TRBV30 to TRBJ1-5; TRBD1 might be the D (5 bases). The CDR3 is made up of 13 amino acids. Germline V CDR1 and CDR2: GTSNPN, SVGIG (reference sequence). V lost 1 base and J 5 bases, leaving 9 bases between the germline ends. The CDR3 DNA sequence: TGTGCCTGGAGTGGCAGGGATTATCAGCCCCAGCATTTT. It translates to CAWSGRDYQPQHF.

This clone was recorded only once. The chain recombines TRBV24-1 with TRBJ2-3; 9 bases align to TRBD2. CDR1 and CDR2 from the germline V gene are KGHDR and SFDVKD. After removal of 1 base from V and 2 bases from J, the junction contained 6 bases not matched to a gene. CDR3 length: 17 amino acids. CDR3 sequence (DNA): TGTGCCACCAGTGATTTCACGCGGGGGGGACTCACAGATACGCAGTATTTT. It yields the protein CATSDFTRGGLTDTQYF.

The chain carries TRBV19 and TRBJ2-7; D is possibly TRBD1 (6 bases). The CDR3 extends over 14 amino acids. Trimming cost V 5 bases and J 5 bases, with 16 bases left between them. Germline CDR1 LNHDA, CDR2 SQIVND (reference sequence). For the CDR3, the DNA is TGTGCCAGTAGTCCAACAGGGATTAACAACGAGCAGTACTTC. This encodes CASSPTGINNEQYF.

The chain is built from TRBV7-3 and TRBJ2-7; the D gene is possibly TRBD2 (7 bases). CDR3 length equals 15 residues. CDR1 and CDR2 (germline): SGHTA, FQGTGA. The V end lost 2 bases, the J end lost 8 bases, and 19 bases lay between the germline ends. CDR3 in amino acids: CASSLYGGDTRQQYF. Here the CDR3 DNA reads TGTGCCAGCAGCTTATATGGGGGGGACACTCGGCAGCAGTACTTC. Filled out from reference TRBV7-3 and TRBJ2-7, the complete variable domain reads GAGVSQTPSNKVTEKGKYVELRCDPISGHTALYWYRQSLGQGPEFLIYFQGTGAADDSGLPNDRFFAVRPEGSVSTLKIQRTERGDSAVYLCASSLYGGDTRQQYFGPGTRLTVT.

This rearrangement joins TRBV6-1 to TRBJ2-5, with 9 bases matching TRBD1. CDR1 MNHNS and CDR2 SASEGT come from the germline V gene. The CDR3 sequence is 15 residues long. The trim removed 2 bases at V and 4 bases at J, leaving 5 bases unmatched. In DNA, the CDR3 is TGTGCCAGCAGTGAATTGGGACAGGGTGGAGAGACCCAGTACTTC. It specifies CASSELGQGGETQYF.